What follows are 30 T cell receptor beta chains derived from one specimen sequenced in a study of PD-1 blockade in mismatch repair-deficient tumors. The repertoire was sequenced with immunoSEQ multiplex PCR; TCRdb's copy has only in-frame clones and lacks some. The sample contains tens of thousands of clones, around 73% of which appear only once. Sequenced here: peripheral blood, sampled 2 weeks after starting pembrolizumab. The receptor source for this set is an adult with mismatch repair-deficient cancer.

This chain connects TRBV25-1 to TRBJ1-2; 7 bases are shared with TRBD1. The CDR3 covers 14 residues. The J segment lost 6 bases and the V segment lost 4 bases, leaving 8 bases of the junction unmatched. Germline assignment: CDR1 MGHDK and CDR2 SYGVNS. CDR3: CASSVPGQTNGYTF. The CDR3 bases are TGTGCCAGCAGTGTCCCGGGACAGACTAATGGCTACACCTTC.

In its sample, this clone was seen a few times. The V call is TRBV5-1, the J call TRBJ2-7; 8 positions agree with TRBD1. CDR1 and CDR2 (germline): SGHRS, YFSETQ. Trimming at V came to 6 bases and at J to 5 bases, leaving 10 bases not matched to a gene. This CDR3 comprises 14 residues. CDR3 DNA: TGCGCCAGCACCCTACAGGGGGGCCCGGACGAGCAGTACTTC. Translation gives CASTLQGGPDEQYF.

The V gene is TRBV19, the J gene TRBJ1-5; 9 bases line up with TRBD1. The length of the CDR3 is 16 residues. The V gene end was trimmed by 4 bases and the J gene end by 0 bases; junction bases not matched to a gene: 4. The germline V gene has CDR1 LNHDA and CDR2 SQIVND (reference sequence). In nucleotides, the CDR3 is TGTGCCAGTAGTAGGACAGGGGTTTATAGCAATCAGCCCCAGCATTTT. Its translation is CASSRTGVYSNQPQHF.

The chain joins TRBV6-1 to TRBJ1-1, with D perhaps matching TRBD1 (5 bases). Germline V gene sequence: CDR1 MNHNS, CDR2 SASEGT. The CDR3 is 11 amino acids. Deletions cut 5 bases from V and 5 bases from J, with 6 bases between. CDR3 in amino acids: CASSKGTEAFF. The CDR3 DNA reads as TGTGCCAGCAGTAAGGGGACTGAAGCTTTCTTT.

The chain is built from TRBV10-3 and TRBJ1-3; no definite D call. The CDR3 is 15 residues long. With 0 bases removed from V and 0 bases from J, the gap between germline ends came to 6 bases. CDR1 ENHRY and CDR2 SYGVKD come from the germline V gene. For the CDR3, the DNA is TGTGCCATCAGTGAGTCAGAGCTCTCTGGAAACACCATATATTTT. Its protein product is CAISESELSGNTIYF.

CDR3 DNA: TGTGCCAGCAGCGACCGAAGCTCCTACAATGAGCAGTTCTTC. It translates to CASSDRSSYNEQFF. The gene calls are TRBV9 and TRBJ2-1; no reliable D call. Germline V CDR1 and CDR2: SGDLS, YYNGEE. With 3 bases removed from V and 0 bases from J, the gap between germline ends came to 7 bases. CDR3 length: 14 residues. The variable domain in full, with the rest retrieved from reference TRBV9 and TRBJ2-1, is DSGVTQTPKHLITATGQRVTLRCSPRSGDLSVYWYQQSLDQGLQFLIQYYNGEERAKGNILERFSAQQFPDLHSELNLSSLELGDSALYFCASSDRSSYNEQFFGPGTRLTVL.

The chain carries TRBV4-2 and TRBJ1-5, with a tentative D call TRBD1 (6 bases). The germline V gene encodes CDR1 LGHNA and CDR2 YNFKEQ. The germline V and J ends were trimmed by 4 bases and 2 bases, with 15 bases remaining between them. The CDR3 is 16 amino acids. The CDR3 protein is CASSRGVGGRNQPQHF. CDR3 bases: TGTGCCAGCAGCCGAGGGGTAGGGGGTCGCAATCAGCCCCAGCATTTT.

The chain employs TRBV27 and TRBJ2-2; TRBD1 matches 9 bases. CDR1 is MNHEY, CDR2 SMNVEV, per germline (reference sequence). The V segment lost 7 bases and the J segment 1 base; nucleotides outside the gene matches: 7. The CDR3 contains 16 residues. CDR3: CASTRQGVRNTGELFF. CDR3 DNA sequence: TGTGCCAGCACCCGACAGGGGGTGAGGAACACCGGGGAGCTGTTTTTT.

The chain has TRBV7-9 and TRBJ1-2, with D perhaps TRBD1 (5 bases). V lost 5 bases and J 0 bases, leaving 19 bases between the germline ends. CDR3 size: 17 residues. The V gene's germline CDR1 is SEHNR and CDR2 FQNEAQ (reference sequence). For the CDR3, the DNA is TGTGCCAGCAGCATCCGGGACGGAGCTGCCTCTAACTATGGCTACACCTTC. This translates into CASSIRDGAASNYGYTF.

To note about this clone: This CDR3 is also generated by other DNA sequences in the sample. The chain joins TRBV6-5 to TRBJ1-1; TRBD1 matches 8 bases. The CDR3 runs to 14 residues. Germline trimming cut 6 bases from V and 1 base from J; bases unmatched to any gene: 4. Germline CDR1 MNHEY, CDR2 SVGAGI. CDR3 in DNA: TGTGCCAGCAGGCCGGACAGGGCGAACACTGAAGCTTTCTTT. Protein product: CASRPDRANTEAFF.

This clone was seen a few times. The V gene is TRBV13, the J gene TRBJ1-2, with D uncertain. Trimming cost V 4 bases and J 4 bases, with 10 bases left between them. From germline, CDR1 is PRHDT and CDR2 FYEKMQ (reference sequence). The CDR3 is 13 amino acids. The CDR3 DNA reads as TGTGCCAGCAGCTCGACGGGAACCTATGGCTACACCTTC. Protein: CASSSTGTYGYTF.

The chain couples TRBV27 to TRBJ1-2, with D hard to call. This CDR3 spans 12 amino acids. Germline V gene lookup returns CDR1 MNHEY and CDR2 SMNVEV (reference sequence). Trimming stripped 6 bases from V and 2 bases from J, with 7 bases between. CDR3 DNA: TGTGCCAGCAGCCGGACGAACTATGGCTACACCTTC. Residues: CASSRTNYGYTF.

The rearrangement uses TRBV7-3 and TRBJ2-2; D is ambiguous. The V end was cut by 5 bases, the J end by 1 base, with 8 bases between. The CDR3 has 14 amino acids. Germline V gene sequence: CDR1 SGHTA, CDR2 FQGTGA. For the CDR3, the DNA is TGTGCCAGCAGCCCCCGGAGGAACACCGGGGAGCTGTTTTTT. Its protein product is CASSPRRNTGELFF.

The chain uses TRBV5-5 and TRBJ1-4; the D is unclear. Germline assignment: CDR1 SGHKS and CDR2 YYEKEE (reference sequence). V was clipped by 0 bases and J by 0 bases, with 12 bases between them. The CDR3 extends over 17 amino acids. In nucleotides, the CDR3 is TGTGCCAGCAGCTTGGTGCTAATCCAAGCAACTAATGAAAAACTGTTTTTT. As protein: CASSLVLIQATNEKLFF.

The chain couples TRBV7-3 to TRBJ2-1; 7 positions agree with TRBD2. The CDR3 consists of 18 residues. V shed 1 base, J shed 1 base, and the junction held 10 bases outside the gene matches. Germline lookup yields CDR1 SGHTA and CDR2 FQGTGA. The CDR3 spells CASSLSSRAGVSYNEQFF. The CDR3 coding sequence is TGTGCCAGCAGCTTAAGCTCCCGGGCGGGAGTTTCCTACAATGAGCAGTTCTTC.

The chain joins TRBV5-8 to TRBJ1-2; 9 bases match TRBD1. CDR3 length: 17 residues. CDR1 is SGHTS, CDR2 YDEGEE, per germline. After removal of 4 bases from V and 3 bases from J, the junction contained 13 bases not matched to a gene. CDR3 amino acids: CASSRAKAGQGYYGYTF. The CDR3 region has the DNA TGTGCCAGCAGCCGAGCCAAGGCCGGACAGGGGTACTATGGCTACACCTTC.

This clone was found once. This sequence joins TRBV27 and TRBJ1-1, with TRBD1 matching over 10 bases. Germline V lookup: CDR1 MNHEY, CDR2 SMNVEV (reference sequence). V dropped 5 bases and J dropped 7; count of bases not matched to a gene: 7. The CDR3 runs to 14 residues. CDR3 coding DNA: TGTGCCAGCAGTCGGGACAGGGGTGAGTATGAAGCTTTCTTT. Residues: CASSRDRGEYEAFF.

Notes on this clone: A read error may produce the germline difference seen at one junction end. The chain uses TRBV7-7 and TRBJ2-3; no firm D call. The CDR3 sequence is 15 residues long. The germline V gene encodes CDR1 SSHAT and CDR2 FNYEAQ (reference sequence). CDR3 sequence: CASSLEGRDGDTQYF. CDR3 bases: TGTGCTAGCAGCTTAGAAGGTAGAGATGGAGATACGCAGTATTTT. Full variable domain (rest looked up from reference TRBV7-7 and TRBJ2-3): GAGVSQSPRYKVTKRGQDVTLRCDPISSHATLYWYQQALGQGPEFLTYFNYEAQPDKSGLPSDRFSAERPEGSISTLTIQRTEQRDSAMYRCASSLEGRDGDTQYFGPGTRLTVL.

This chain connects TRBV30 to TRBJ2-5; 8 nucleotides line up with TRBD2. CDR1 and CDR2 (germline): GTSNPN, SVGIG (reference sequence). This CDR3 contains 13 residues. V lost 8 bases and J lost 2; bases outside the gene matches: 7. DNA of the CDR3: TGTGCCCACTCTAGCGGGCGACAAGAGACCCAGTACTTC. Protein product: CAHSSGRQETQYF.

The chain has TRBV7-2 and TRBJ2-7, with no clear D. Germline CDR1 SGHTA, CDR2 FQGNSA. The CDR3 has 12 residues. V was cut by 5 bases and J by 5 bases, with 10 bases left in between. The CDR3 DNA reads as TGTGCCAGCAGCCACCGGACGGACGAGCAGTACTTC. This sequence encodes CASSHRTDEQYF.

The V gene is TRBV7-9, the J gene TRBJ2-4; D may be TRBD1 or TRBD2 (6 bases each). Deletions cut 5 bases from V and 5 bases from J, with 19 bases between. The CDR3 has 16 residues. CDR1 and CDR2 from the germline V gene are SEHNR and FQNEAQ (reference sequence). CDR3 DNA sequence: TGTGCCAGCAGCCCACTTAAAGGGGGGCTCGAAAACATTCAGTACTTC. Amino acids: CASSPLKGGLENIQYF.

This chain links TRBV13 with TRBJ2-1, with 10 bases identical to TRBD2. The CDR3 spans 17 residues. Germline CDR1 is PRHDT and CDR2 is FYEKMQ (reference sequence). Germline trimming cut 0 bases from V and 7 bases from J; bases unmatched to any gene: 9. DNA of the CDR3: TGTGCCAGCAGCTTAGGCAACGCACTAGCGGGGTCAAATGAGCAGTTCTTC. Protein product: CASSLGNALAGSNEQFF.

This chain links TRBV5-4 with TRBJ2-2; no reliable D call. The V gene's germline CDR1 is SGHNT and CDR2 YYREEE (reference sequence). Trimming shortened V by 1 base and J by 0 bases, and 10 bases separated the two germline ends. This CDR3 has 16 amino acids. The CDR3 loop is CASSLYSVTNTGELFF. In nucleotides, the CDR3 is TGTGCCAGCAGCTTGTACAGCGTCACGAACACCGGGGAGCTGTTTTTT.

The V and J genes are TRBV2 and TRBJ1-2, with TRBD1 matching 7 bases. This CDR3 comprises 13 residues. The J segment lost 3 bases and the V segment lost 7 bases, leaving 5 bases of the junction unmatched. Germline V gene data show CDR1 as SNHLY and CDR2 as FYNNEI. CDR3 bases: TGTGCCAGCATCCCTGACAGGGACTATGGCTACACCTTC. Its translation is CASIPDRDYGYTF.

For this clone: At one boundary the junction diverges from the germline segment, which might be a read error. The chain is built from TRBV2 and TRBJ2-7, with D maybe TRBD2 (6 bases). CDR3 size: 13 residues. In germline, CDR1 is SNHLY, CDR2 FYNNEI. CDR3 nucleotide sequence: TGCGCCCGGGGGAGAGGGGTCTCCTACGAGCAGTACTTC. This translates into CARGRGVSYEQYF.

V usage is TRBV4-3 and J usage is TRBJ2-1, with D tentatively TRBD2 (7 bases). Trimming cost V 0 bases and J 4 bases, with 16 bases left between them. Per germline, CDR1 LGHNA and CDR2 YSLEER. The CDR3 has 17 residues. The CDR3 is CASSQDGGQGLYNEQFF. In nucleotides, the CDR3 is TGCGCCAGCAGCCAAGACGGGGGGCAGGGTCTATACAATGAGCAGTTCTTC.

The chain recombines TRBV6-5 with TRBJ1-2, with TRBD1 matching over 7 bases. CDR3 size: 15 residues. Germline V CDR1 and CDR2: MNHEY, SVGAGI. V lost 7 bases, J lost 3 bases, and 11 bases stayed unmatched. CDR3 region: CASKSRGISDYGYTF. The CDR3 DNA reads TGTGCCAGCAAGTCCAGGGGGATATCGGACTATGGCTACACCTTC.

The CDR3 region has the DNA TGTGCCAGCAGCAGGGGCGGAGCGGTCCCCAGGGGGACCGGGGAGCTGTTTTTT. Protein sequence: CASSRGGAVPRGTGELFF. The J gene is TRBJ2-2, the V gene TRBV5-6; 7 bases fit TRBD1. Germline V gene lookup returns CDR1 SGHDT and CDR2 YYEEEE. The trim removed 4 bases at V and 5 bases at J, leaving 17 bases unmatched. The CDR3 contains 18 residues.

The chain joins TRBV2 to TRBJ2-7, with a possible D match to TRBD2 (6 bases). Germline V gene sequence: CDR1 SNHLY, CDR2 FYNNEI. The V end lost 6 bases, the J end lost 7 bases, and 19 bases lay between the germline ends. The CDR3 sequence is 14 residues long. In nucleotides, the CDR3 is TGTGCCAGCAGGCCCGCAACTAGCCCCACGGAGCAGTACTTC. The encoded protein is CASRPATSPTEQYF. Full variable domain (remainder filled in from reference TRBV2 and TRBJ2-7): EPEVTQTPSHQVTQMGQEVILRCVPISNHLYFYWYRQILGQKVEFLVSFYNNEISEKSEIFDDQFSVERPDGSNFTLKIRSTKLEDSAMYFCASRPATSPTEQYFGPGTRLTVT.

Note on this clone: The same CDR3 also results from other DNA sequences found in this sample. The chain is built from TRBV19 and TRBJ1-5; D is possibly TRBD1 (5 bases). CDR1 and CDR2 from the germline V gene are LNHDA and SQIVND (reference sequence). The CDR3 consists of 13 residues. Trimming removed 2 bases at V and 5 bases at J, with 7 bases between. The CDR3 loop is CASSITGDQPQHF. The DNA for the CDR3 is TGTGCCAGTAGTATAACGGGGGATCAGCCCCAGCATTTT.